A single sample is the source of the 22 T cell receptor beta chains below, sequenced in a study of blood T cell repertoires in COVID-19. Libraries were prepared by immunoSEQ multiplex PCR; TCRdb keeps only in-frame clonotypes and omits some of them. The sample lists roughly 200,000 clones; around 89% were seen once. The sequencing input was peripheral blood. Source of these receptors: a woman aged 25 to 45 with acute or convalescent COVID-19.

CDR3 loop: CASSFGDRASAPLHF. CDR3 DNA sequence: TGTGCCAGCAGCTTCGGGGACAGGGCTTCAGCACCCCTCCACTTT. This chain joins TRBV5-5 and TRBJ1-6; TRBD1 aligns across 9 bases. Germline assignment: CDR1 SGHKS and CDR2 YYEKEE (reference sequence). The CDR3 loop spans 15 amino acids. V lost 2 bases to trimming and J lost 11 bases; unmatched junction nucleotides: 8.

For the CDR3, the DNA is TGCGCCAGCAGCTTGGTACCGGGGGACACTGAAGCTTTCTTT. This gives the protein CASSLVPGDTEAFF. The V gene is TRBV5-1, the J gene TRBJ1-1, with D possibly being TRBD1 (5 bases). The CDR3 has 14 residues. Germline CDR1 SGHRS, CDR2 YFSETQ. V was pared by 0 bases and J by 3 bases, with 9 bases between.

V and J are TRBV28 and TRBJ2-3, with D perhaps matching TRBD2 (7 bases). CDR1 is MDHEN, CDR2 SYDVKM, per germline. The V and J ends lost 11 bases and 5 bases respectively, with 26 bases between them. The CDR3 runs 16 residues. This chain's CDR3 is CASRGAGEWVRDTQYF. The CDR3 DNA reads TGTGCCTCCCGGGGGGCGGGAGAGTGGGTCAGAGATACGCAGTATTTT.

There are a few counts of this clone. The V gene is TRBV27, the J gene TRBJ1-4; 7 nucleotides line up with TRBD1. The junction had 4 bases not matched to a gene; V was cut back by 6 bases and J by 3 bases. This CDR3 region has 14 residues. Looked up from germline, CDR1 is MNHEY and CDR2 is SMNVEV (reference sequence). The CDR3 region has the DNA TGTGCCAGCAGCCGACAGGGACCTAATGAAAAACTGTTTTTT. This gives the protein CASSRQGPNEKLFF.

CDR3 region: CASSKSSYNEQFF. The CDR3, as DNA: TGTGCCAGCAGCAAGAGCTCCTACAATGAGCAGTTCTTC. V gene TRBV7-2 combines with J gene TRBJ2-1; no definite D call. The CDR3 spans 13 residues. Germline loops: CDR1 SGHTA, CDR2 FQGNSA. Trimming removed 5 bases at V and 0 bases at J, with 5 bases between. The full variable domain, its missing parts supplied by reference TRBV7-2 and TRBJ2-1, is GAGVSQSPSNKVTEKGKDVELRCDPISGHTALYWYRQSLGQGLEFLIYFQGNSAPDKSGLPSDRFSAERTGGSVSTLTIQRTQQEDSAVYLCASSKSSYNEQFFGPGTRLTVL.

V usage is TRBV7-8 and J usage is TRBJ2-3; TRBD2 aligns across 7 bases. CDR1 and CDR2 from the germline V gene are SGHVS and FQNEAQ. This CDR3 spans 15 amino acids. V trimming: 6 bases; J trimming: 4 bases; junction bases outside the gene matches: 10. This CDR3 reads CASSRGRAGADTQYF. The CDR3 coding sequence is TGTGCCAGCAGTCGAGGGAGGGCGGGGGCAGATACGCAGTATTTT.

Only one count was recorded for this clone. The J gene is TRBJ2-1, the V gene TRBV24-1; the D gene is possibly TRBD2 (5 bases). The CDR3 runs 15 residues. Germline loops: CDR1 KGHDR, CDR2 SFDVKD. V gave up 5 bases and J gave up 5 bases, with 15 bases separating them. CDR3 amino acids: CATSVPSWGDNEQFF. The CDR3 DNA sequence: TGTGCCACCAGTGTTCCGTCCTGGGGAGACAATGAGCAGTTCTTC.

V and J are TRBV7-2 and TRBJ1-6; TRBD1 might be the D (5 bases). The CDR3 runs 16 residues. Per the germline V gene, CDR1 is SGHTA and CDR2 is FQGNSA. Trimming cost V 1 base and J 9 bases, with 16 bases left between them. The CDR3 DNA reads as TGTGCCAGCAGCTTAGTCAGGGTAGGGTTCATTTCACCCCTCCACTTT. Translated, it gives CASSLVRVGFISPLHF. Filled out from reference TRBV7-2 and TRBJ1-6, the complete variable domain reads GAGVSQSPSNKVTEKGKDVELRCDPISGHTALYWYRQSLGQGLEFLIYFQGNSAPDKSGLPSDRFSAERTGGSVSTLTIQRTQQEDSAVYLCASSLVRVGFISPLHFGNGTRLTVT.

The chain combines TRBV5-5 with TRBJ1-6, with D unresolved. The CDR3 has 15 residues. Germline-derived CDR1 and CDR2 are SGHKS and YYEKEE (reference sequence). V gave up 2 bases and J gave up 10 bases, with 16 bases separating them. CDR3 bases: TGTGCCAGCAGCTTTGGGTCAGGCCTAACGTCACCCCTCCACTTT. Protein product: CASSFGSGLTSPLHF.

For the CDR3, the DNA is TGTGCCAGCAGCCATGGAGTTGTTCCCCTCCACTTT. Encoded protein: CASSHGVVPLHF. This chain links TRBV14 with TRBJ1-6; no clear D. CDR3 length: 12 residues. V lost 3 bases and J 13 bases, leaving 10 bases between the germline ends. The V gene's germline CDR1 is SGHDN and CDR2 FVKESK.

The chain links TRBV5-1 to TRBJ1-2; TRBD1 might be the D (6 bases). V was pared by 0 bases and J by 3 bases, with 9 bases between. The length of the CDR3 is 14 residues. Germline loops: CDR1 SGHRS, CDR2 YFSETQ. CDR3 DNA sequence: TGCGCCAGCAGCTTGGTAGGGGGGGACTATGGCTACACCTTC. It codes for CASSLVGGDYGYTF.

This clone was detected only once. The chain carries TRBV28 and TRBJ2-3; 15 bases are a match to TRBD2. V gave up 8 bases and J gave up 2 bases; unmatched junction bases: 5. Germline CDR1 MDHEN, CDR2 SYDVKM. The CDR3 consists of 16 residues. CDR3 sequence reads: CASSGTSGRPTDTQYF. In DNA form, the CDR3 reads TGTGCCAGCTCCGGGACTAGCGGGAGGCCCACAGATACGCAGTATTTT.

There are many counts of this clone. At one end, the junction sequence differs from germline, possibly due to a read error. The chain joins TRBV3-1 (or the pseudogene TRBV3-2) to TRBJ1-2, with D unclear. Germline lookup yields CDR1 LGHDT and CDR2 YNNKEL (reference sequence). The CDR3 runs to 13 residues. CDR3 region: CASSQALKSPNSF. Written as DNA, the CDR3 is TGTGCCAGCAGCCAAGCCCTAAAGAGCCCGAATTCCTTC.

The chain links TRBV10-2 to TRBJ2-1; 11 bases agree with TRBD2. With 4 bases clipped from V and 8 bases from J, the junction kept 10 bases outside the gene matches. This CDR3 region has 16 residues. Germline loops: CDR1 WSHSY, CDR2 SAAADI. CDR3 nucleotide sequence: TGCGCCAGCAGTGGTAGCGGGAGGGCCGACCAGCATGAGCAGTTCTTC. Protein sequence: CASSGSGRADQHEQFF.

The genes are TRBV30 and TRBJ1-1, with 8 positions matching TRBD1. The CDR3 consists of 14 residues. With 5 bases clipped from V and 1 base from J, the junction kept 6 bases outside the gene matches. Germline values: CDR1 GTSNPN, CDR2 SVGIG (reference sequence). The chain's CDR3 is CAWGQGTPNTEAFF. The CDR3, as DNA: TGTGCCTGGGGACAGGGCACACCGAACACTGAAGCTTTCTTT.

The chain couples TRBV25-1 to TRBJ2-7; 9 positions match TRBD1. CDR1 and CDR2 (germline): MGHDK, SYGVNS. The V segment lost 2 bases and the J segment 2 bases; nucleotides outside the gene matches: 10. The CDR3 runs 17 residues. The CDR3 here is CASSEPHPGQGPYEQYF. The DNA of the CDR3 is TGTGCCAGCAGTGAACCCCATCCGGGACAGGGACCCTACGAGCAGTACTTC.

The J gene is TRBJ2-1, the V gene TRBV15; 8 bases map to TRBD2. This CDR3 spans 17 amino acids. Germline V gene data show CDR1 as LNHNV and CDR2 as YYDKDF (reference sequence). Trimming took 2 bases from V and 0 from J; bases not matched to a gene: 6. CDR3 protein: CATSRLLAGNSYNEQFF. In nucleotides, the CDR3 is TGTGCCACCAGCAGACTTTTAGCGGGGAACTCCTACAATGAGCAGTTCTTC.

The chain couples TRBV19 to TRBJ1-5; D is possibly TRBD1 (6 bases). Trimming cost V 1 base and J 4 bases, with 14 bases left between them. The germline CDR1 and CDR2 sequences are LNHDA and SQIVND (reference sequence). This CDR3 is 16 amino acids long. CDR3 nucleotide sequence: TGTGCCAGTAGTATAGTCTCATCTACAGGGAATCAGCCCCAGCATTTT. This sequence encodes CASSIVSSTGNQPQHF.

J is TRBJ2-6 and V is TRBV7-9; unclear D gene. CDR1 is SEHNR, CDR2 FQNEAQ, per germline (reference sequence). Trimming removed 11 bases at V and 0 bases at J, with 5 bases between. CDR3 length: 12 residues. CDR3 residues: CACNSGANVLTF. CDR3 nucleotides: TGTGCCTGTAACTCTGGGGCCAACGTCCTGACTTTC.

This chain uses TRBV28 with TRBJ2-3; 9 bases map to TRBD2. The CDR3 runs 15 residues. After removal of 6 bases from V and 1 base from J, the junction contained 5 bases not matched to a gene. CDR1 is MDHEN and CDR2 is SYDVKM in the germline V gene. DNA for the CDR3: TGTGCCAGCAGCGCGGGAGGGCCTGGCACAGATACGCAGTATTTT. Encoded protein: CASSAGGPGTDTQYF.

The chain combines TRBV7-2 with TRBJ2-1, with 10 bases matching TRBD1. Looked up from germline, CDR1 is SGHTA and CDR2 is FQGNSA. The junction had 3 bases not matched to a gene; V was cut back by 2 bases and J by 5 bases. The CDR3 sequence is 15 residues long. The CDR3 region is CASSLRQGANNEQFF. CDR3 sequence (DNA): TGTGCCAGCAGCTTAAGACAGGGGGCTAACAATGAGCAGTTCTTC.

V is TRBV5-1 and J is TRBJ2-1; TRBD2 agrees at 7 bases. The CDR3 contains 16 residues. Looked up from germline, CDR1 is SGHRS and CDR2 is YFSETQ. Trimming cost V 2 bases and J 0 bases; bases outside gene matches: 5. DNA of the CDR3: TGCGCCAGCAGCTTTAGCGGGCAAAGCTCCTACAATGAGCAGTTCTTC. Its translation is CASSFSGQSSYNEQFF.